This T cell receptor beta chain was obtained from a study of blood T cell repertoires in COVID-19. Across the whole study: The United States, Italy and Spain provided the acute and convalescent COVID-19 samples.

This clone was recorded once. The V gene lost 7 bases and the J gene lost 1 base, with 9 bases spanning the gap. CDR3 size: 12 residues. From germline, CDR1 is SGHRS and CDR2 YFSETQ. The data were produced by immunoSEQ multiplex PCR, yet TCRdb's version contains in-frame clones alone and is incomplete. This table holds fewer than 300,000 clones, approximately 91% found once. The sequence derives from a woman aged 30 to 39 with COVID-19, enrolled during active disease. The sequenced sample was peripheral blood. The chain uses TRBV5-1 and TRBJ2-7; D remains unclear. CDR3 in amino acids: CASPSNSYEQYF. CDR3 DNA: TGCGCCAGCCCAAGCAATTCCTACGAGCAGTACTTC.